This entry features one T cell receptor beta chain sequence. This sample was taken from a study of blood T cell repertoires in COVID-19. On the study more broadly: Specimens from acute and convalescent COVID-19 originated in the United States, Italy and Spain. T cells, B-cell-depleted T cells, or PBMCs provided the cDNA or gDNA that served as material.

In the original analysis: How many nucleated cells were present was estimated from reference gene primer amplification. Here immunoSEQ multiplex PCR was the method, and the copy in TCRdb shows in-frame clones only, minus some. V and J calls and clone size are copied from that table; D and trimming were computed from the DNA. The sample holds about 490,000 clones, roughly 88% seen once. V was pared by 0 bases and J by 12 bases, with 9 bases between. The CDR3 has 13 residues. Germline values: CDR1 LNHDA, CDR2 SQIVND (reference sequence). The sequence came from a human donor in a cohort sampled during active COVID-19. The sequenced sample consisted of peripheral blood. The chain employs TRBV19 and TRBJ2-6; no clear D gene. In DNA, the CDR3 is TGTGCCAGTAGTATAGATCGAGAAGCCGTCCTGACTTTC. Translated, it gives CASSIDREAVLTF.